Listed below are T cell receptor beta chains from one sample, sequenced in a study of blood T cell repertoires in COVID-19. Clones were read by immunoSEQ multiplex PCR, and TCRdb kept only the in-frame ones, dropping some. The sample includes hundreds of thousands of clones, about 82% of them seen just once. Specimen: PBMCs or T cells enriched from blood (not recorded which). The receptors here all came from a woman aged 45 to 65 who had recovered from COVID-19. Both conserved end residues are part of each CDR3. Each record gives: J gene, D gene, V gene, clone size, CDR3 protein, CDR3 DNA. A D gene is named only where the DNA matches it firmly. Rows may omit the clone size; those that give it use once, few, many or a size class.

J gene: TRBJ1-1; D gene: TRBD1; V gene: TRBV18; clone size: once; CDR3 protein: CASSRQVAGGGTEAFF; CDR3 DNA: TGTGCCAGCTCCCGACAAGTCGCAGGGGGCGGCACTGAAGCTTTCTTT
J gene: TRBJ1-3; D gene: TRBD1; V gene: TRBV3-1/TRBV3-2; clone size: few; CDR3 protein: CASSQVRTGTGNTIYF; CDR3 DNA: TGTGCCAGCAGCCAAGTGAGGACAGGGACTGGAAACACCATATATTTT
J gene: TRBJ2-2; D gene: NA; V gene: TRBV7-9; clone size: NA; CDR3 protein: CASSFGTHTGELFF; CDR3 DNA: TGTGCCAGCAGCTTTGGGACACACACCGGGGAGCTGTTTTTT
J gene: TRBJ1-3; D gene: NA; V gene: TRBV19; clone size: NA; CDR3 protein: CASSTGSTSGNTIYF; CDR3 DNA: TGTGCCAGTAGTACGGGGTCCACCTCTGGAAACACCATATATTTT
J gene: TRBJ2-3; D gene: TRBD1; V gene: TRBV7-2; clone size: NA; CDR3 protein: CASSSPDRGFTDTQYF; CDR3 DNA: TGTGCCAGCAGCTCGCCTGACAGGGGCTTCACAGATACGCAGTATTTT
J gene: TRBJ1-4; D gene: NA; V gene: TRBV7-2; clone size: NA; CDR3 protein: CASSLDYSSGEKLFF; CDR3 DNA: TGTGCCAGCAGCTTAGATTACAGCTCAGGGGAAAAACTGTTTTTT
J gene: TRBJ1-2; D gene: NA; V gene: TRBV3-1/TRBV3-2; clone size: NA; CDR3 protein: CASSLQGVSYGYTF; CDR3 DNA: TGTGCCAGCAGCTTACAGGGAGTCTCCTATGGCTACACCTTC
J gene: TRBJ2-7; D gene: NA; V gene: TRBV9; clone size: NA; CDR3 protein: CASSVGGSGYEQYF; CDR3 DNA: TGTGCCAGCAGCGTAGGTGGTAGCGGCTACGAGCAGTACTTC
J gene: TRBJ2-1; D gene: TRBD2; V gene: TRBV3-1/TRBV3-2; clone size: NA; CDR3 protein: CASSQDFRTSEYNEQFF; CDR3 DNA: TGTGCCAGCAGCCAAGACTTCAGGACTAGCGAATACAATGAGCAGTTCTTC
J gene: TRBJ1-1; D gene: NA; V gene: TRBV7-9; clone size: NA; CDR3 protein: CASSLALQENTEAFF; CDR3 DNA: TGTGCCAGCAGCTTAGCGCTACAGGAGAACACTGAAGCTTTCTTT
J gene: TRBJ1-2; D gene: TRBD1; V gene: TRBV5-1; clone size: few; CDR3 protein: CASSLDPGQDYGYTF; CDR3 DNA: TGCGCCAGCAGCTTGGACCCGGGACAGGACTATGGCTACACCTTC
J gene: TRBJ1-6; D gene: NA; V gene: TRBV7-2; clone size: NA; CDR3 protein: CASSLLGSRSPLHF; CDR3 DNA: TGTGCCAGCAGCTTGTTAGGGAGTCGCTCACCCCTCCACTTT
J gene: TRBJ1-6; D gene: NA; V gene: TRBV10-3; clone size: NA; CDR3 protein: CAINGQGDSPLHF; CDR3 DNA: TGTGCCATCAACGGGCAGGGCGATTCACCCCTCCACTTT
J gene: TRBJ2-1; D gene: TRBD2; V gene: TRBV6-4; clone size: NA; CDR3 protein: CASSEIAGGRNEQFF; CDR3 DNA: TGTGCCAGCAGTGAAATAGCGGGAGGGCGCAATGAGCAGTTCTTC
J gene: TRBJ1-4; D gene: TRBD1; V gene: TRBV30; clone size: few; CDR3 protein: CAWSKSRDRSYEKLFF; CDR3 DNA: TGTGCCTGGAGTAAGAGCAGGGACAGGTCGTATGAAAAACTGTTTTTT